These T cell receptor beta chains were read from a single sample in a study of identical twins. TCRdb re-derived calls from the 5' RACE reads in MiXCR, one entry per CDR3 protein. The table records about 290,000 distinct CDR3 sequences, more than 8% of them present only once. The same sample was also used in a study of yellow fever vaccine responses in identical twins.

Sequencing was carried out using CD8+ T cells sorted from blood. All receptors derive from a young woman in good health. CDR3s include the opening cysteine and the closing phenylalanine or tryptophan. D genes are given only for firm matches. Clone size appears in some rows only: once, few, many, or a class for an expanded clone.

length	V	size	J	D	DNA	CDR3
17	TRBV7-2	NA	TRBJ2-5	NA	TGTGCCAGCAGATGGGACGCGGGACAGCCCTTCCAAGAGACCCAGTACTTC	CASRWDAGQPFQETQYF
16	TRBV11-2	NA	TRBJ1-5	TRBD1	TGTGCCAGCAGCGGGGGGACAGAGCCAAGCAATCAGCCCCAGCATTTT	CASSGGTEPSNQPQHF
17	TRBV12-3/TRBV12-4	many	TRBJ1-1	TRBD1	TGTGCCAGCAGTTTATTGGACAGGGGATGGGTGAACACTGAAGCTTTCTTT	CASSLLDRGWVNTEAFF
17	TRBV3-1	NA	TRBJ2-7	TRBD2	TGTGCCAGCAGCCATCTCACCGGGACTAGCGGGAGTCGGGAGCAGTACTTC	CASSHLTGTSGSREQYF
13	TRBV24-1	many	TRBJ2-1	NA	TGTGCCACCAGTGACTTGCCAGGCAATGAGCAGTTCTTC	CATSDLPGNEQFF
13	TRBV29-1	many	TRBJ2-5	NA	TGCAGCGTTGAGTTCACGTGGGAAGAGACCCAGTACTTC	CSVEFTWEETQYF
14	TRBV7-9	NA	TRBJ2-5	NA	TGTGCCAGCAGCTTAGGGGTCGGGGCAGAGACCCAGTACTTC	CASSLGVGAETQYF
12	TRBV29-1	many	TRBJ2-1	TRBD1	TGCAGCGTAAGACAGGGGGTCAATGAGCAGTTCTTC	CSVRQGVNEQFF
17	TRBV24-1	NA	TRBJ2-1	TRBD2	TGTGCCACCAGTGACCTGACTAGCGGGGGCCCGGGAAATGAGCAGTTCTTC	CATSDLTSGGPGNEQFF
15	TRBV7-2	many	TRBJ1-5	NA	TGTGCCAGCAGCCCTACCTCAGGGGGCAATCAGCCCCAGCATTTT	CASSPTSGGNQPQHF
14	TRBV7-9	many	TRBJ2-7	TRBD2	TGTGCCAGCAGCCAGCGGGACCTACCCTACGAGCAGTACTTC	CASSQRDLPYEQYF
17	TRBV5-1	few	TRBJ2-3	TRBD2	TGCGCCAGCAGCTTGGCACTAGCGGGGGGCCCGGTAGATACGCAGTATTTT	CASSLALAGGPVDTQYF
17	TRBV4-3	few	TRBJ2-2	NA	TGCGCCAGCAGCCAAGACCCCATGGGCCTCGCTCCCGGGGAGCTGTTTTTT	CASSQDPMGLAPGELFF
15	TRBV3-1	many	TRBJ2-1	TRBD2	TGTGCCAGCAGCCAATTGACTAGCGGGGGGTGGGAGCAGTTCTTC	CASSQLTSGGWEQFF
15	TRBV2	NA	TRBJ2-1	TRBD1	TGTGCCAGCAGCCCGGACAGGGGGGATTACAATGAGCAGTTCTTC	CASSPDRGDYNEQFF
13	TRBV27	NA	TRBJ1-6	NA	TGTGCCAGCAGTACACCACAACGGGCACCCCTCCACTTT	CASSTPQRAPLHF
15	TRBV5-1	many	TRBJ2-1	NA	TGCGCCAGCAGCTTGGTGGGGGCCTATGTTGATGAGCAGTTCTTC	CASSLVGAYVDEQFF
16	TRBV4-3	NA	TRBJ2-1	NA	TGCGCCAGCAGCCAAGATCGTGGGAATTCATACAATGAGCAGTTCTTC	CASSQDRGNSYNEQFF
15	TRBV19	NA	TRBJ2-7	TRBD2	TGTGCCAGTAGTATCACAGCGGGAGAATGGAACGAGCAGTACTTC	CASSITAGEWNEQYF
19	TRBV29-1	many	TRBJ2-2	TRBD2	TGCAGCGTTGAAGCGCCATTGGCTAGCGGGAGGGCCGGCACCGGGGAGCTGTTTTTT	CSVEAPLASGRAGTGELFF
12	TRBV12-3/TRBV12-4	few	TRBJ1-1	NA	TGTGCCAGCAGTGAAGTCGGCACTGAAGCTTTCTTT	CASSEVGTEAFF
14	TRBV7-9	many	TRBJ2-1	NA	TGTGCCAGCAACATTAAGGAATCCTACAATGAGCAGTTCTTC	CASNIKESYNEQFF
11	TRBV29-1	NA	TRBJ2-2	NA	TGCAGCGCCACAGGGCCCGGGGAGCTGTTTTTT	CSATGPGELFF
11	TRBV29-1	NA	TRBJ1-2	NA	TGCAGCGTTGAAGATCTAGATGGCTACACCTTC	CSVEDLDGYTF
13	TRBV10-3	NA	TRBJ2-7	TRBD1	TGTGCCATCCAACGGGGACAGGGCTACGAGCAGTACTTC	CAIQRGQGYEQYF
15	TRBV27	NA	TRBJ2-1	TRBD2	TGTGCCAGCAGCAAACTAGCGGGAGTGTGGAATGAGCAGTTCTTC	CASSKLAGVWNEQFF
14	TRBV4-2	few	TRBJ2-7	TRBD1	TGTGCCAGCAGCCCTGACAGGGGGGCCGATAGGCAGTACTTC	CASSPDRGADRQYF
15	TRBV28	many	TRBJ2-3	TRBD2	TGTGCCATCACAGGACTAGCGACAAGCACAGATACGCAGTATTTT	CAITGLATSTDTQYF
16	TRBV11-2	NA	TRBJ2-5	NA	TGTGCCAGCAGCCTGGGAGGCTCTCCCCGGAAGGAGACCCAGTACTTC	CASSLGGSPRKETQYF
16	TRBV20-1	NA	TRBJ2-1	NA	TGCAGTGCCCGGCCCAGGGCTAGCGTAATCTACAATGAGCAGTTCTTC	CSARPRASVIYNEQFF
16	TRBV24-1	many	TRBJ2-1	TRBD1	TGTGCCACCAGCCTTACAGGGGCAGAACTTTACAATGAGCAGTTCTTC	CATSLTGAELYNEQFF
14	TRBV6-1	NA	TRBJ2-3	TRBD1	TGTGCCAGCAGGCTGCAGGGGGACACAGATACGCAGTATTTT	CASRLQGDTDTQYF
15	TRBV9	NA	TRBJ2-7	NA	TGTGCCAGCAGCGTGGCCGGGAGTAGCTCCTACGAGCAGTACTTC	CASSVAGSSSYEQYF
16	TRBV10-3	few	TRBJ2-1	NA	TGTGCCATCAGTGAGTCGGGTAGCGGAAAATACAATGAGCAGTTCTTC	CAISESGSGKYNEQFF
16	TRBV7-2	many	TRBJ2-5	NA	TGTGCCAGCAGCTTCCCTAGGGGGGGGGGAAGGGAGACCCAGTACTTC	CASSFPRGGGRETQYF
16	TRBV7-9	few	TRBJ1-2	NA	TGTGCCAGCAACGAGAGGAGACAGGCGATTTTGAGTGGCTACACCTTC	CASNERRQAILSGYTF
16	TRBV7-9	few	TRBJ2-1	TRBD2	TGTGCCAGCAGCTTCTCCGGGACTACGATCTACAATGAGCAGTTCTTC	CASSFSGTTIYNEQFF
15	TRBV3-1	few	TRBJ1-1	NA	TGTGCCAGCACCCAGGGAGCGGCGCTTAACACTGAAGCTTTCTTT	CASTQGAALNTEAFF
14	TRBV11-2	many	TRBJ2-5	NA	TGTGCCAGCAGCTCCTTCCCCAGAGAAGAGACCCAGTACTTC	CASSSFPREETQYF
15	TRBV29-1	NA	TRBJ1-1	TRBD1	TGCAGCGTTGAAACCCTACAGGGGGCCAGCGCTGAAGCTTTCTTT	CSVETLQGASAEAFF
16	TRBV3-1	NA	TRBJ2-7	NA	TGTGCCAGCAGCCAAGGGGGGCGGGGTCTCTCCTACGAGCAGTACTTC	CASSQGGRGLSYEQYF